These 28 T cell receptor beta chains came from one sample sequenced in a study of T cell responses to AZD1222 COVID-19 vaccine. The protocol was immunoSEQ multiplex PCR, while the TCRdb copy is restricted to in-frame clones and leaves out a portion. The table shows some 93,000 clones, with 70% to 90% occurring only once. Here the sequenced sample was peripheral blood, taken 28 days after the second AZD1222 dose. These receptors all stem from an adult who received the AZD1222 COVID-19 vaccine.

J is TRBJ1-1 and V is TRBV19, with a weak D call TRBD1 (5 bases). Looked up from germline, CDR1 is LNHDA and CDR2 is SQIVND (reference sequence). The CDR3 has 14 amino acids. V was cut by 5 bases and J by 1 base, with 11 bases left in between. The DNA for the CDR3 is TGTGCCAGTAGTTTCCGGGGGAAGAACACTGAAGCTTTCTTT. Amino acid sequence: CASSFRGKNTEAFF.

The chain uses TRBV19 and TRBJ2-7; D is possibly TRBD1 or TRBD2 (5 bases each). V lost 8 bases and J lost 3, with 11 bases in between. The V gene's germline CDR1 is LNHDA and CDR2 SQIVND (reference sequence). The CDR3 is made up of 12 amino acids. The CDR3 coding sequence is TGTGCCAGTTCGGGGCTCGACTACGAGCAGTACTTC. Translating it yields CASSGLDYEQYF.

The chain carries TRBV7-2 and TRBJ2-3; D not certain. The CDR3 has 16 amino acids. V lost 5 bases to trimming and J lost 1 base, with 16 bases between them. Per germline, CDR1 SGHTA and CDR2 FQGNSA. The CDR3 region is CASSPSRRARTDTQYF. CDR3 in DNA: TGTGCCAGCAGCCCTTCCCGTAGGGCTCGCACAGATACGCAGTATTTT.

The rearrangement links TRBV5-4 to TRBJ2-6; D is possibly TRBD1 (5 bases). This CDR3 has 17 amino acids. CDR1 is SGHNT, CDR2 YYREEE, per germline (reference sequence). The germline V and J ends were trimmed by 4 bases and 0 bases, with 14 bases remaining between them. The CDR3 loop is CASSPLQGNSGANVLTF. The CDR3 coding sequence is TGTGCCAGCAGCCCGCTGCAGGGCAACTCTGGGGCCAACGTCCTGACTTTC. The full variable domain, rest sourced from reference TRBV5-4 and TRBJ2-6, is ETGVTQSPTHLIKTRGQQVTLRCSSQSGHNTVSWYQQALGQGPQFIFQYYREEENGRGNFPPRFSGLQFPNYSSELNVNALELDDSALYLCASSPLQGNSGANVLTFGAGSRLTVL.

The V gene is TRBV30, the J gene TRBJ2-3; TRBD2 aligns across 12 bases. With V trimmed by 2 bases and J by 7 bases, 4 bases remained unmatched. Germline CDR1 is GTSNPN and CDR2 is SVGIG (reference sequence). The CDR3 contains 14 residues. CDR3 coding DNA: TGTGCCTGGAGTCTAGCGGGGGGGCCATATACGCAGTATTTT. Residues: CAWSLAGGPYTQYF.

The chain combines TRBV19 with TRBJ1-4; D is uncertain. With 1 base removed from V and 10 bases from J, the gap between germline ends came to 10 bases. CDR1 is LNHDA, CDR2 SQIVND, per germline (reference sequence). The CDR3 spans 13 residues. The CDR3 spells CASSIGVERKLFF. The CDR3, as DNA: TGTGCCAGTAGTATAGGGGTTGAGAGAAAACTGTTTTTT.

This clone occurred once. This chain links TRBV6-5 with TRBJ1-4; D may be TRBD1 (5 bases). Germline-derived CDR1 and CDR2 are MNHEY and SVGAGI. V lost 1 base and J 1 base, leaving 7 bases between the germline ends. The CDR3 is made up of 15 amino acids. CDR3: CASSYLGRTNEKLFF. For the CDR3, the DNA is TGTGCCAGCAGTTACTTGGGACGAACTAATGAAAAACTGTTTTTT.

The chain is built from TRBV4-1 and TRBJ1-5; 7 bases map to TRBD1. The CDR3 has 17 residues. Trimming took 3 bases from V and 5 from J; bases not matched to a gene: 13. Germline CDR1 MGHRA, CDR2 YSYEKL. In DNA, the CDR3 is TGCGCCAGCAGCCACCTACAGGGGCCCGGTCGGGATCAGCCCCAGCATTTT. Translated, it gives CASSHLQGPGRDQPQHF.

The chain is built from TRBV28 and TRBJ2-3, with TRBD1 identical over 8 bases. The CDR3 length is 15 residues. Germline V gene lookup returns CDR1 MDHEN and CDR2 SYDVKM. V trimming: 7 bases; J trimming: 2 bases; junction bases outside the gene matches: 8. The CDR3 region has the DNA TGTGCCAGCACCATGGGACAGGCCTACACAGATACGCAGTATTTT. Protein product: CASTMGQAYTDTQYF.

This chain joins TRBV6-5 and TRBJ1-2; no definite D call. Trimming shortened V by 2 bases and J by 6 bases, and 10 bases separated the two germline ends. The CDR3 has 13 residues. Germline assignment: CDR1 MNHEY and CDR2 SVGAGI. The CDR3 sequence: CASSYDGANGYTF. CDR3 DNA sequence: TGTGCCAGCAGTTACGACGGAGCGAATGGCTACACCTTC.

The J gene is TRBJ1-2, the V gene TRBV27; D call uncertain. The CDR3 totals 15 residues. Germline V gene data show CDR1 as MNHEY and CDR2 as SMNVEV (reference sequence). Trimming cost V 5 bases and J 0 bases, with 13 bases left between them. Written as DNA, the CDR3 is TGTGCCAGCAGTGTCGCCAGGCATACTAACTATGGCTACACCTTC. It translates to CASSVARHTNYGYTF.

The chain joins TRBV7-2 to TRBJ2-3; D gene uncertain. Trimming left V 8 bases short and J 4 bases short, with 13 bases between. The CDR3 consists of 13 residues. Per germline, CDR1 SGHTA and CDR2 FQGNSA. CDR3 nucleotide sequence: TGTGCCAGCGAGGACGGCTTGGCAGATACGCAGTATTTT. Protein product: CASEDGLADTQYF.

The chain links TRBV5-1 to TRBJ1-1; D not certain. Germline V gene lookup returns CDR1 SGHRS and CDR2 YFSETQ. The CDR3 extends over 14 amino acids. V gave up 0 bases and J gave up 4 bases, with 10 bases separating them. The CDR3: CASSLGGGGTEAFF. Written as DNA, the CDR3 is TGCGCCAGCAGCTTGGGGGGAGGTGGCACTGAAGCTTTCTTT.

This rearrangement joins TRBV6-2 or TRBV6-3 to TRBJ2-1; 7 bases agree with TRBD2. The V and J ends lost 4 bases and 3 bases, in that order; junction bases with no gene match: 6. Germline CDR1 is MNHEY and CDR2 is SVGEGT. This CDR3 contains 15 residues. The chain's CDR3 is CASSSLLASYNEQFF. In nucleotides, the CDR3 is TGTGCCAGCAGTTCTCTACTAGCGAGCTACAATGAGCAGTTCTTC.

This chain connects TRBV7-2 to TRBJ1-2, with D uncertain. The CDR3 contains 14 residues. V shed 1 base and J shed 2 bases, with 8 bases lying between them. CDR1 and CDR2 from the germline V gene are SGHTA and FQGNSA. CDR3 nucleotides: TGTGCCAGCAGCTTAGAGAGACGGAACTATGGCTACACCTTC. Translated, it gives CASSLERRNYGYTF.

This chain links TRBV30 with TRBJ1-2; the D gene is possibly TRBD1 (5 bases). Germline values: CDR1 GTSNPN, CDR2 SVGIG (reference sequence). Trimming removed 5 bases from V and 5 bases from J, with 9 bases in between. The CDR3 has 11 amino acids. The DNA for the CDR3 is TGTGCCTGGGGGGGAGAGTATGGCTACACCTTC. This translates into CAWGGEYGYTF.

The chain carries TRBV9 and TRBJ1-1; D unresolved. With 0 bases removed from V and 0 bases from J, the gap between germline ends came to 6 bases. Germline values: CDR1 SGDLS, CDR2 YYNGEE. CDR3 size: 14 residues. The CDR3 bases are TGTGCCAGCAGCGTAGACGAGGTGAACACTGAAGCTTTCTTT. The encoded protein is CASSVDEVNTEAFF.

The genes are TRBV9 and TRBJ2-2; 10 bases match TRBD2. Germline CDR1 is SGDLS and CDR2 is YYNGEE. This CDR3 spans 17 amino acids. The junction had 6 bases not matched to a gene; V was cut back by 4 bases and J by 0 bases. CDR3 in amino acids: CASSILSGGTNTGELFF. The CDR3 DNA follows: TGTGCCAGCAGCATCCTTAGCGGGGGGACGAACACCGGGGAGCTGTTTTTT. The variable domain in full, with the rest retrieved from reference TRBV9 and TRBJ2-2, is DSGVTQTPKHLITATGQRVTLRCSPRSGDLSVYWYQQSLDQGLQFLIQYYNGEERAKGNILERFSAQQFPDLHSELNLSSLELGDSALYFCASSILSGGTNTGELFFGEGSRLTVL.

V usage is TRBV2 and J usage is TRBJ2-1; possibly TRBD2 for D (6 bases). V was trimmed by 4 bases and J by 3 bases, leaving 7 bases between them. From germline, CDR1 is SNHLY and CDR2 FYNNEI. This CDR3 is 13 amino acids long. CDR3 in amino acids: CASSGSGYNEQFF. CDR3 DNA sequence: TGTGCCAGCAGTGGTAGCGGCTACAATGAGCAGTTCTTC.

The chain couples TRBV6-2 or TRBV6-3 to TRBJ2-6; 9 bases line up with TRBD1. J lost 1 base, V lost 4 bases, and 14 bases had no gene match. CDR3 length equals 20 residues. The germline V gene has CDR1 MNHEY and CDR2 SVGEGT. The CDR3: CASSSFRPGQGSSGANVLTF. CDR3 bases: TGTGCCAGCAGTTCCTTTCGCCCGGGACAGGGATCATCTGGGGCCAACGTCCTGACTTTC.

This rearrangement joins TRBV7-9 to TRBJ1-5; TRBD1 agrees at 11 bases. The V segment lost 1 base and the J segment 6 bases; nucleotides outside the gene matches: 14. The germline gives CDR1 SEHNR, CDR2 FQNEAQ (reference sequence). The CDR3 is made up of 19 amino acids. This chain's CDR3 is CASSLVRGSDRGLGQPQHF. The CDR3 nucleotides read TGTGCCAGCAGCTTAGTAAGAGGGTCGGACAGGGGGCTAGGTCAGCCCCAGCATTTT.

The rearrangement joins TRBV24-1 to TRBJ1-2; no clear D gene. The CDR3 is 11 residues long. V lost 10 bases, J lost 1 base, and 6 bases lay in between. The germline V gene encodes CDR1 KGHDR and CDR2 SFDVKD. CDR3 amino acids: CATAGNYGYTF. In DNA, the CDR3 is TGTGCCACGGCCGGTAACTATGGCTACACCTTC.

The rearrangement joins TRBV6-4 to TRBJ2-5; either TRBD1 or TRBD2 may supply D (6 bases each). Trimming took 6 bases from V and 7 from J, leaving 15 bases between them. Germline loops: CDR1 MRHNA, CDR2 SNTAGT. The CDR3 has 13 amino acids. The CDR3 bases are TGTGCCAGCAGCTCGACAGGAGGGGCGACCCAGTACTTC. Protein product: CASSSTGGATQYF.

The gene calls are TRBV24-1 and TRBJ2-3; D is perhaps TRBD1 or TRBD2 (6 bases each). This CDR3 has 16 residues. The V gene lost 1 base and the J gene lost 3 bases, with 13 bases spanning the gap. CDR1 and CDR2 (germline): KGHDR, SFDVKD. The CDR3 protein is CATSDFKGGKTDTQYF. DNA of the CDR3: TGTGCCACCAGTGATTTTAAGGGGGGCAAAACAGATACGCAGTATTTT.

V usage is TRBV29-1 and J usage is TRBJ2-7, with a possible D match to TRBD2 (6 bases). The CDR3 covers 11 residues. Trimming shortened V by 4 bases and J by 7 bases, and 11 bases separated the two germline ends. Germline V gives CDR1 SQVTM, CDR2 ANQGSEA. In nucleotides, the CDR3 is TGCAGCGTTGTTCGGGGGTCAGAGCAGTACTTC. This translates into CSVVRGSEQYF.

The CDR3 is CSGLQTSGRAYEQYF. DNA for the CDR3: TGCAGCGGGTTGCAGACTAGCGGACGTGCCTACGAGCAGTACTTC. V gene TRBV29-1 combines with J gene TRBJ2-7, with TRBD2 matching over 9 bases. This CDR3 has 15 residues. Germline values: CDR1 SQVTM, CDR2 ANQGSEA. The V and J ends lost 7 bases and 2 bases, in that order; junction bases with no gene match: 12.

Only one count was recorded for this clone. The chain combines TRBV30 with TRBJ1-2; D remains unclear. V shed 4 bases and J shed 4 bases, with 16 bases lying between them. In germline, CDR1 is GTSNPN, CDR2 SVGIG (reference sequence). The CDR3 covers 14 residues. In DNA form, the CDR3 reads TGTGCCTGGAATCCCGGGCCAGGAGGCTATGGCTACACCTTC. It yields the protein CAWNPGPGGYGYTF.

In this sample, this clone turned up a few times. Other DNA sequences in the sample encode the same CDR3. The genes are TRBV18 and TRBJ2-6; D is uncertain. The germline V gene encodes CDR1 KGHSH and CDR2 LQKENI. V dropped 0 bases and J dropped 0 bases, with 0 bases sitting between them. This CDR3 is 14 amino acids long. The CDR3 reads CASSPPSGANVLTF. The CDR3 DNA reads TGTGCCAGCTCACCACCCTCTGGGGCCAACGTCCTGACTTTC.